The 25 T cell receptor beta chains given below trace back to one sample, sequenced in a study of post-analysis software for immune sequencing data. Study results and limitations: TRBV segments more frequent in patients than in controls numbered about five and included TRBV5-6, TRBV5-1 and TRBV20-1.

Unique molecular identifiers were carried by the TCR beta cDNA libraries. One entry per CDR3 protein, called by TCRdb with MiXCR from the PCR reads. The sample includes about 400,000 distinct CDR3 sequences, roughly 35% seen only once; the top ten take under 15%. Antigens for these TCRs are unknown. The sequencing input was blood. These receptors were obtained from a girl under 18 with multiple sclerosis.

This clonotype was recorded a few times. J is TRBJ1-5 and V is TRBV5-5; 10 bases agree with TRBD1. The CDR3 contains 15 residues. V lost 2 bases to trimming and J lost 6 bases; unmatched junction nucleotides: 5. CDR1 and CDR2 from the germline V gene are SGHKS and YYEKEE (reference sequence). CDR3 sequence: CASSFSGTGVQPQHF. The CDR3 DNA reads TGTGCCAGCAGCTTTTCCGGGACAGGGGTTCAGCCCCAGCATTTT.

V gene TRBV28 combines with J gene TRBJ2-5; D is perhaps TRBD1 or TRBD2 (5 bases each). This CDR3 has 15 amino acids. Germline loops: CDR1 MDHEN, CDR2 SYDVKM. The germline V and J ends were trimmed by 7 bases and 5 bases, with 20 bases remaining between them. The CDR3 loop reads CASTTPWGKTETQYF. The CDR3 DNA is TGTGCCAGCACCACCCCTTGGGGGAAGACGGAGACCCAGTACTTC.

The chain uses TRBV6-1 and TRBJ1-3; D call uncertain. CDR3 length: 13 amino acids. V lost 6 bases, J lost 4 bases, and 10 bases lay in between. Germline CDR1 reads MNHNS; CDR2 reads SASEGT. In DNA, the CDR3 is TGTGCCAGCAGGCCCAACTCCGGAAACACCATATATTTT. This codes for CASRPNSGNTIYF.

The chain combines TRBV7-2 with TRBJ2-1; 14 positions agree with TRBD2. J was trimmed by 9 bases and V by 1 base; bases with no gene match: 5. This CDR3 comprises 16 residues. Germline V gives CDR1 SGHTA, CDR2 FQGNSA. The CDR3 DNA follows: TGTGCCAGCAGCTTAGTAGGGACTAGCGGGGGCCCTGAGCAGTTCTTC. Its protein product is CASSLVGTSGGPEQFF.

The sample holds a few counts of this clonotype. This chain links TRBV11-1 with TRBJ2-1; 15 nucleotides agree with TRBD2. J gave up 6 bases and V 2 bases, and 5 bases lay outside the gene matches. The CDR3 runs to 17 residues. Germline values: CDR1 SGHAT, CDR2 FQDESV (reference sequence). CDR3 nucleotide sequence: TGTGCCAGCAGCTTAACCGGACTAGCGGGGGGGCTCAATGAGCAGTTCTTC. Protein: CASSLTGLAGGLNEQFF.

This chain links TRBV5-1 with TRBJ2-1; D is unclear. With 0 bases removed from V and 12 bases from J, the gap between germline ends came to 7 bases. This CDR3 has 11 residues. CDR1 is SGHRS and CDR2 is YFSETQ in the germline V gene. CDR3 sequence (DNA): TGCGCCAGCAGCTTGGAAGCAGGGCAGTTCTTC. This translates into CASSLEAGQFF.

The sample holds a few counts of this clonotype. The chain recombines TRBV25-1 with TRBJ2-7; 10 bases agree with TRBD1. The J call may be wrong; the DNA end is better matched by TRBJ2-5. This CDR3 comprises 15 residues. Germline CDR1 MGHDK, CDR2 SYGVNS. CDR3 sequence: CASSEGQGTEETQYF. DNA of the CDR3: TGTGCCAGCAGCGAGGGACAGGGGACCGAAGAGACCCAGTACTTC.

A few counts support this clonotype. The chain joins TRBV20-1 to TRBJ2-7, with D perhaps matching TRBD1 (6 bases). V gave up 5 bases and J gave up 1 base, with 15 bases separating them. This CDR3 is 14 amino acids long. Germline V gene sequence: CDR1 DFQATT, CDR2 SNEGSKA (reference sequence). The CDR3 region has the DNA TGCAGTGCTCAGGCCTTGACAGGTTCCTACGAGCAGTACTTC. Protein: CSAQALTGSYEQYF.

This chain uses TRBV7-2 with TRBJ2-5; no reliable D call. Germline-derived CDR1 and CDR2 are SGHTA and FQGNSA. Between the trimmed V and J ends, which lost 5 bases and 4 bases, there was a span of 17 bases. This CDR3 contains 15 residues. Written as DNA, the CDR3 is TGTGCCAGCAGCCCCCGCGTGGCTACCCGAGAGACCCAGTACTTC. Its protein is CASSPRVATRETQYF.

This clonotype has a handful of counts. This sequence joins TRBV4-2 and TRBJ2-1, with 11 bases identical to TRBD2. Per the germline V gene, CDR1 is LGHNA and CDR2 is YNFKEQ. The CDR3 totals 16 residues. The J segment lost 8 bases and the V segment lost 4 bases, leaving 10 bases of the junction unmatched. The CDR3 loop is CASSPSSGLADYEQFF. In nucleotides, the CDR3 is TGTGCCAGCAGCCCCTCGTCGGGACTAGCGGATTATGAGCAGTTCTTC.

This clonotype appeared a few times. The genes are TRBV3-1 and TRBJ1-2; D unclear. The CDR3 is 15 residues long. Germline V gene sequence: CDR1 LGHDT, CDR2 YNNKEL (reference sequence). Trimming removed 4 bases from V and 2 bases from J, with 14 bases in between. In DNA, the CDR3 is TGTGCCAGCAGCCTGGTCAATTCGGCCAACTATGGCTACACCTTC. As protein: CASSLVNSANYGYTF.

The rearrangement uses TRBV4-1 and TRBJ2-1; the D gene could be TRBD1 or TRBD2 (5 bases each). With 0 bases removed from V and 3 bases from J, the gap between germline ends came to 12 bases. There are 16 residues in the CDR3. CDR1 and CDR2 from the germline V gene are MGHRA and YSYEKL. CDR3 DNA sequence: TGCGCCAGCAGCCAAGAGGGGACCAAAGGCTACAATGAGCAGTTCTTC. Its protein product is CASSQEGTKGYNEQFF.

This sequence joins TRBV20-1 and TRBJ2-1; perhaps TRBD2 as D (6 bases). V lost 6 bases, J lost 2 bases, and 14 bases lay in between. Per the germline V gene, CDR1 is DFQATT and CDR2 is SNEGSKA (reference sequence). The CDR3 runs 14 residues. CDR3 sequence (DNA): TGCAGTGCCACCCGGGGGAGCCCCTACAATGAGCAGTTCTTC. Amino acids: CSATRGSPYNEQFF.

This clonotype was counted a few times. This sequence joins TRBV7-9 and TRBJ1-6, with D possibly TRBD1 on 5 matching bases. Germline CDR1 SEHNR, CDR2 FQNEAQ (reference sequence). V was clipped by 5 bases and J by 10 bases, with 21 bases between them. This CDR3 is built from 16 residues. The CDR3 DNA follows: TGTGCCAGCAGCGCGTCTGCCGGGCGGGGGAACTCACCCCTCCACTTT. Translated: CASSASAGRGNSPLHF.

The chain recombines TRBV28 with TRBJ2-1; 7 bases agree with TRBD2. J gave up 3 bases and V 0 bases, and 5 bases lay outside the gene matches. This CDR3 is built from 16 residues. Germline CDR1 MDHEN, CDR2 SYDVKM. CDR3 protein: CASSLWGGGVYNEQFF. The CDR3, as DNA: TGTGCCAGCAGTTTATGGGGCGGGGGTGTCTACAATGAGCAGTTCTTC.

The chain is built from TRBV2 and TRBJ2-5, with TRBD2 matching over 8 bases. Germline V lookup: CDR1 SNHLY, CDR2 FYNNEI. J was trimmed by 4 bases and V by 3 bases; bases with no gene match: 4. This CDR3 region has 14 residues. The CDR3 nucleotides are TGTGCCAGCAGTGACCTTACTAGCGGAGAGACCCAGTACTTC. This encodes CASSDLTSGETQYF.

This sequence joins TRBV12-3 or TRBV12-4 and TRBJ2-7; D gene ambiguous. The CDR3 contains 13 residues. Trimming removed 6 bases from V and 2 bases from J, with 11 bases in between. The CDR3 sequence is CASRNEITYEQYF. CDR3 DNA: TGTGCCAGCAGGAACGAAATAACCTACGAGCAGTACTTC.

Here the CDR3 DNA reads TGTGCCAGCAGCTTAATTAGGCGGGGCGCGGACACTGAAGCTTTCTTT. Translating it yields CASSLIRRGADTEAFF. The gene calls are TRBV7-2 and TRBJ1-1; TRBD1 is a possible D gene (5 bases). This CDR3 is built from 16 residues. Germline V gives CDR1 SGHTA, CDR2 FQGNSA. V was shortened by 2 bases and J by 3 bases, with 16 bases between the two germline ends. The full variable domain, rest sourced from reference TRBV7-2 and TRBJ1-1, is GAGVSQSPSNKVTEKGKDVELRCDPISGHTALYWYRQSLGQGLEFLIYFQGNSAPDKSGLPSDRFSAERTGGSVSTLTIQRTQQEDSAVYLCASSLIRRGADTEAFFGQGTRLTVV.

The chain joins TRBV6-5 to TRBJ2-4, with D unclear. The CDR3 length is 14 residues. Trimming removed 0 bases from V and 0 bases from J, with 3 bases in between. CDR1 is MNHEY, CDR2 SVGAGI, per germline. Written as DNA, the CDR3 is TGTGCCAGCAGTTACTCGTTAGCCAAAAACATTCAGTACTTC. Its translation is CASSYSLAKNIQYF.

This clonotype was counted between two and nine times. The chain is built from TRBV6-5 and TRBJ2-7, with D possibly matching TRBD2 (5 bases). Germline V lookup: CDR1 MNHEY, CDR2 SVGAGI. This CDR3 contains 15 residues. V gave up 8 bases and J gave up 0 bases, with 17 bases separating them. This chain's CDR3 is CASHRGSGSSYEQYF. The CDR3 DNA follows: TGTGCCAGCCACAGAGGGAGCGGTAGCTCCTACGAGCAGTACTTC.

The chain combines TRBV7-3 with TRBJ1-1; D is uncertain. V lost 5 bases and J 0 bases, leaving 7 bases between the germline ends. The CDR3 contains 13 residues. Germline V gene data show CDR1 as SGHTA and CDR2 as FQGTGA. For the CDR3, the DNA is TGTGCCAGCAGCGTACAGATGAACACTGAAGCTTTCTTT. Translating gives CASSVQMNTEAFF.

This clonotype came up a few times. In DNA, the CDR3 is TGTGCCAGCAGTTTAACGGCCCAGCTCGACGGCTACACCTTC. Its translation is CASSLTAQLDGYTF. This chain connects TRBV28 to TRBJ1-2; no clear D. Deletions cut 2 bases from V and 8 bases from J, with 15 bases between. Germline V gene data show CDR1 as MDHEN and CDR2 as SYDVKM. CDR3 size: 14 residues.

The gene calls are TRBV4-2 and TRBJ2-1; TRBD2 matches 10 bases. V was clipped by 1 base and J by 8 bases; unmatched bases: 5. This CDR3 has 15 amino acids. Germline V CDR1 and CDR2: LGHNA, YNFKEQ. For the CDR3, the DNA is TGTGCCAGCAGCCAAGTCAGCGGGGGGGCCTATGAGCAGTTCTTC. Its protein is CASSQVSGGAYEQFF.

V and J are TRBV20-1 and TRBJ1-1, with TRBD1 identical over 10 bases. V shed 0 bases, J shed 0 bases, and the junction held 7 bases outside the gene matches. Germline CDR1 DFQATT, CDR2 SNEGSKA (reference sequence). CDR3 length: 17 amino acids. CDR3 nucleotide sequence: TGCAGTGCTAGAGATTTTACGGGACAGGGGATGAACACTGAAGCTTTCTTT. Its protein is CSARDFTGQGMNTEAFF.

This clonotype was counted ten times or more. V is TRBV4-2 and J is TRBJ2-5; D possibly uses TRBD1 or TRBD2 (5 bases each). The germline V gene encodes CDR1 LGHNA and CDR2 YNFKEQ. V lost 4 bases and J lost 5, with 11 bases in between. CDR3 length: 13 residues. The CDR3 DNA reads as TGTGCCAGCAGCCGCCGGGACGAGGAGACCCAGTACTTC. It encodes CASSRRDEETQYF.